The clone carrying this T cell receptor (beta chain) occurred a few times. The data were taken from a study of T cells in Graves' hyperthyroidism and ophthalmopathy. No ophthalmopathy progression within 18 months constituted stable Graves' hyperthyroidism. TCR beta CDR3 region amplification was performed from RNA transcripts. During a first-round RT-PCR of the TCR CDR3, the HTBI primer set was used. TCRdb processed the multiplex PCR reads anew with MiXCR; each CDR3 protein has one entry. The sample consists of 600,000 to 650,000 distinct CDR3 sequences, about 16% of them appearing once. Trimming took off 0 bases at V and 6 bases at J, with 10 bases between the two ends. CDR3 length: 13 amino acids. The germline V gene encodes CDR1 SGHRS and CDR2 YFSETQ.

The source material was blood. The clonotype comes from a woman aged 30 to 39 with Graves' hyperthyroidism. The gene calls are TRBV5-1 and TRBJ2-7; the D gene is possibly TRBD2 (6 bases). The CDR3 is CASSLEGDSEQYF. In nucleotides, the CDR3 is TGCGCCAGCAGCTTGGAAGGGGACTCCGAGCAGTACTTC.